The clone carrying this T cell receptor beta chain was observed many times. Antigen: not known. V shed 5 bases and J 1 base; nucleotides not matched to a gene: 11. Germline CDR1 SNHLY, CDR2 FYNNEI. The CDR3 runs to 16 residues. This entry belongs to a study of T cells in Graves' hyperthyroidism and ophthalmopathy. Points from the study as a whole: Ophthalmopathy onset followed model prediction by a median about 6.9 months.

RNA transcripts provided the source from which TCR beta CDR3 regions were amplified. The HTBI primer set served for first-round RT-PCR of the TCR CDR3. TCRdb fed the multiplex PCR reads into MiXCR, producing one record per CDR3 protein. The data show hundreds of thousands of distinct CDR3 sequences, approximately 14% seen once. A roughly 9.1 ml volume of fresh peripheral blood provided the PBMCs. The V call is TRBV2, the J call TRBJ2-7, with 7 bases fitting TRBD2. The sequence was obtained from a woman in her thirties or forties with Graves' ophthalmopathy. The sequenced sample was blood. Here the CDR3 DNA reads TGTGCCAGCAGTCCCCGGGGTAGCGGGTCTTCCTACGAGCAGTACTTC. The encoded protein is CASSPRGSGSSYEQYF.